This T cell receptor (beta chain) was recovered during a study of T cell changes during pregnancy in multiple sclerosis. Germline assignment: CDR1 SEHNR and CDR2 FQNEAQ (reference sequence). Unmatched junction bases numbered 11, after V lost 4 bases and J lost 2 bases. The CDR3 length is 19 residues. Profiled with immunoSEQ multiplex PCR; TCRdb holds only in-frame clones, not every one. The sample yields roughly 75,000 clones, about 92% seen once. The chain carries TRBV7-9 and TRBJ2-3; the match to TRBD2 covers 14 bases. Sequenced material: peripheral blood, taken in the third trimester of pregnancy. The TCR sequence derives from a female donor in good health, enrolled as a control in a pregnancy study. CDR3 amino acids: CASSSIPGLAGAITDTQYF. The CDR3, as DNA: TGTGCCAGCAGCTCTATACCGGGACTAGCGGGGGCTATCACAGATACGCAGTATTTT. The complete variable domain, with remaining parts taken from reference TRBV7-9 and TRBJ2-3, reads DTGVSQNPRHKITKRGQNVTFRCDPISEHNRLYWYRQTLGQGPEFLTYFQNEAQLEKSRLLSDRFSAERPKGSFSTLEIQRTEQGDSAMYLCASSSIPGLAGAITDTQYFGPGTRLTVL.